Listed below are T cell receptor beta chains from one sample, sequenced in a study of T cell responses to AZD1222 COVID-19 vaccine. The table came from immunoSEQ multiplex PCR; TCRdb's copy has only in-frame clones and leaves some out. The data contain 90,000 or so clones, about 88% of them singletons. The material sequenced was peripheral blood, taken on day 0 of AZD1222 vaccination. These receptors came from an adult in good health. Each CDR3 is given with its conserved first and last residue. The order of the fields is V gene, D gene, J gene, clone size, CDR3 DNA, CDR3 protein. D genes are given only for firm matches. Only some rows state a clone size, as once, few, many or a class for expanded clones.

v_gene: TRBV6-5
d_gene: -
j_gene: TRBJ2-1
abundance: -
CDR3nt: TGTGCCAGCAGTTACTCGGGGGGAGGCTCCTACAATGAGCAGTTCTTC
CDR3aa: CASSYSGGGSYNEQFF

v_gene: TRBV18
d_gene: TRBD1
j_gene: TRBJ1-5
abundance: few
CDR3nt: TGTGCCAGCTCATCATCAGGGGGGGCTCAGCCCCAGCATTTT
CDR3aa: CASSSSGGAQPQHF

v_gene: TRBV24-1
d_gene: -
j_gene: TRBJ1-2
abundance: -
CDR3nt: TGTGCCACCAGTGATGTAGATATCGGGGGCTACACCTTC
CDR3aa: CATSDVDIGGYTF

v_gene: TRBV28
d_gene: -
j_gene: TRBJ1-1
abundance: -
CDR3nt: TGTGCCAGCAGTTTATTTGCGACAGGATATGAAGCTTTCTTT
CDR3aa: CASSLFATGYEAFF

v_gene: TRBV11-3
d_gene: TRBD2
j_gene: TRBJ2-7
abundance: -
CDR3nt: TGTGCCAGCAGCTTACCCCTAGCGGGAGACTACGAGCAGTACTTC
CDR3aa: CASSLPLAGDYEQYF

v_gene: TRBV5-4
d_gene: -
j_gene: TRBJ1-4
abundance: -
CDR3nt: TGTGCCAGCAGCTTGATGGGGGCGACGGAAAAACTGTTTTTT
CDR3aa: CASSLMGATEKLFF

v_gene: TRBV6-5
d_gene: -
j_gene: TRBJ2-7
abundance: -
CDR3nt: TGTGCCAGCAGTAGGGGACCCTACGAGCAGTACTTC
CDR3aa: CASSRGPYEQYF

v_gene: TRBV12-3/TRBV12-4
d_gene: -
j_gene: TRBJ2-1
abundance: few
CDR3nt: TGTGCCAGCAGTTTACGTCTTGGGAATGAGCAGTTCTTC
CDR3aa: CASSLRLGNEQFF

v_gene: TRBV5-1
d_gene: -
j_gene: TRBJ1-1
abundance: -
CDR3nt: TGCGCCAGCAGAAAGGGACCGGAGAACACTGAAGCTTTCTTT
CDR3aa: CASRKGPENTEAFF

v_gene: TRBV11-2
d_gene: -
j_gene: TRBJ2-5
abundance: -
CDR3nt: TGTGCCAGCAGCTTAGATCAGGGGATGGAGACCCAGTACTTC
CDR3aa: CASSLDQGMETQYF

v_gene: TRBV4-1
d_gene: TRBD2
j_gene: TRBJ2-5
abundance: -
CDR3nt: TGCGCCAGCAGCCAAGGCGGCGGGGGGGCGGAAGAGACCCAGTACTTC
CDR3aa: CASSQGGGGAEETQYF

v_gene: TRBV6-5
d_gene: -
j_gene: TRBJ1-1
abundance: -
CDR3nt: TGTGCCAGCAGGGGGGTGAACACTGAAGCTTTCTTT
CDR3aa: CASRGVNTEAFF

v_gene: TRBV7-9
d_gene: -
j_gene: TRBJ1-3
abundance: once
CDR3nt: TGTGCCAGCAGCTTATCTTCTGACAGTATAGACTCTGGAAACACCATATATTTT
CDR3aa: CASSLSSDSIDSGNTIYF